The clone carrying this TCR beta chain turned up a few times. Its cognate antigen is unknown. CDR1 is SNHLY, CDR2 FYNNEI, per germline. This CDR3 is 17 amino acids long. J was trimmed by 5 bases and V by 3 bases; bases with no gene match: 14. The data belong to a study of T cells in tuberculosis. Study results and caveats: Using the GMM-specific repertoire gave 87% accuracy versus over 60% with motifs. Active tuberculosis patients had shorter CDR3-alpha; the beta difference was nonsignificant. GMM-specific TCRs were nearer to active tuberculosis alpha repertoires, suggesting expansion.

Time point here: new active TB diagnosis, blood taken before or within 7 days of starting treatment. TCRdb's table, derived via immunoSEQ multiplex PCR, lists solely in-frame clones and lacks some. The data contain some 30,000 clones, roughly nine tenths of them singletons. The sequence derives from an adult with tuberculosis. Sequencing used PBMCs, obtained at tuberculosis diagnosis. The rearrangement joins TRBV2 to TRBJ2-3; TRBD1 matches 7 bases. CDR3 protein: CASSDRQTGRVRDTQYF. CDR3 nucleotide sequence: TGTGCCAGCAGTGATCGCCAGACAGGGCGAGTAAGAGATACGCAGTATTTT.